This TCR beta chain was identified during a study of blood T cell repertoires in COVID-19. Study as a whole: COVID-19 samples, acute and convalescent, were from the United States, Italy and Spain. The analysed material was cDNA or gDNA that came from T cells, B-cell-depleted T cells, or PBMCs.

V lost 3 bases to trimming and J lost 0 bases, with 10 bases between them. The germline CDR1 and CDR2 sequences are SGHTS and YDEGEE. The CDR3 sequence is 15 residues long. Per the original methods: By means of reference gene primer amplification, nucleated cell counts were estimated. The assay was immunoSEQ multiplex PCR, and TCRdb's table has in-frame clones only and misses some. From that table come the V and J calls and clone size; the DNA was used to work out D and trimming. The sample gives over 150,000 clones, 88% of which show up once; 2% to 2.5% is in the top ten. This receptor was obtained from a man aged 50-59 years who had recovered from COVID-19. The sample consisted of peripheral blood. The J gene is TRBJ1-3, the V gene TRBV5-8; no clear D gene. The CDR3 here is CASSSRRVSGNTIYF. DNA of the CDR3: TGTGCCAGCAGCTCACGGAGGGTCTCTGGAAACACCATATATTTT.